This section outlines one T cell receptor beta chain sequence together with its context. What this receptor recognizes is not known. To determine HCMV serostatus, a commercial ELISA kit was used to detect HCMV-specific IgG in serum. Ficoll density gradient centrifugation was used to isolate peripheral blood mononuclear cells from blood. The data stem from a study of T cells expressing NK-cell markers (dated by TCRdb to between 2020 and 2021). Notes on the research overall: In sorted CD3+CD56+NKG2C+, CD3+CD56+NKG2C- and CD3+CD56-NKG2C+ T-cell subsets from several donors, TCR beta-chain repertoires were profiled. Seven of the eight sequenced donors were HCMV-seropositive and one was HCMV-seronegative. Illumina HiSeq 2000/2500, MiSeq or NextSeq was used to sequence libraries as 2 x 150 bp reads. Randomly selected healthy volunteers, three men and five women, were used as the eight sequenced donors. General study outcomes and caveats: It remained unclear whether the expanded NKG2C-expressing T cell clones were specific for HCMV antigens. For over five donors, the dominant CD3+CD56+NKG2C+ clonotypes were among the top 10 CD8+ clonotypes and accounted for about 1.0-7.5% of CD8+ T cells. Those dominant clonotypes were again the most abundant among CD3+CD56-NKG2C+ cells in four donors, at about 25-60.1%.

The reads were generated on an Illumina HiSeq 2000. TCR beta cDNA libraries were made by 5'RACE template switching that added a universal primer site and unique molecular identifiers. Synthesis of cDNA was primed from the TCR beta constant segment and was followed by two consecutive PCR amplification steps. Processing in the source paper ran as follows. MIGEC was used to demultiplex reads and group reads by UMI, and MiTCR was used to assemble and quantify clonotypes. To exclude erroneous sequences, any TCR cDNA sequence not supported by at least two reads was discarded. Downstream repertoire analysis used the tcR package, and clonotypes were matched across fractions by CDR3 nucleotide sequence plus V segment. VDJmatch was used to annotate antigen specificity against VDJdb, with one amino acid substitution in CDR3 permitted. Following TCRdb reprocessing, every CDR3 protein sequence forms one entry, and DNA is not provided. These V and J calls derive from TCRdb rather than the authors' analysis. In this sample's table one finds tens of thousands of distinct CDR3 sequences. The top ten constitute approximately 60% of the sample.

The CDR3 numbers 14 residues from cysteine through phenylalanine. No DNA sequence is on record. Taken from the germline V gene (reference sequence), the CDR1 and CDR2 loops are SEHNR and FQNEAQ. Sequencing was carried out using blood T cells: a sorted CD56 or NKG2C T cell subset, CD4+ or CD8+ T cells, or bulk PBMC T cells (not recorded which). The chain is encoded by TRBV7-9 joined to TRBJ2-5; TCRdb proposes TRBD1, but this gene call is untestable without DNA. This TCR was recovered from a woman between 18 and 70 years old in good health. The CDR3 region has the sequence CASILPDSQETQYF.